The next 9 T cell receptor beta chains were all read from a single sample in a study of Graves' ophthalmopathy and Graves' hyperthyroidism. Amplification of the TCR beta CDR3 regions used RNA transcripts (as template). An initial RT-PCR round employing HTBI primers preceded a second-round multiplex PCR. Via MiXCR, TCRdb re-called the multiplex PCR reads, giving one row per CDR3 protein. Found here are 600,000 to 700,000 distinct CDR3 sequences, just over 40% of them singletons; the top ten hold around 3.3%. Sequencing was done on a sample of peripheral blood. These receptors came from an adult man with Graves' ophthalmopathy.

This clonotype was picked up many times. The genes are TRBV6-1 and TRBJ2-5; D is ambiguous. V was clipped by 7 bases and J by 1 base, with 7 bases between them. Per the germline V gene, CDR1 is MNHNS and CDR2 is SASEGT. The CDR3 spans 12 residues. The CDR3 loop is CASKRLQETQYF. DNA of the CDR3: TGTGCCAGCAAGCGCCTCCAAGAGACCCAGTACTTC.

V is TRBV29-1 and J is TRBJ1-3; weak D call: TRBD1 (6 bases). CDR3 length: 15 amino acids. The V gene lost 0 bases and the J gene lost 8 bases, with 17 bases spanning the gap. Germline V gene data show CDR1 as SQVTM and CDR2 as ANQGSEA. The CDR3 spells CSVEEGGNYGYTIYF. The CDR3 bases are TGCAGCGTTGAAGAAGGGGGAAACTATGGCTACACCATATATTTT. The full variable domain, its missing parts supplied by reference TRBV29-1 and TRBJ1-3, is SAVISQKPSRDICQRGTSLTIQCQVDSQVTMMFWYRQQPGQSLTLIATANQGSEATYESGFVIDKFPISRPNLTFSTLTVSNMSPEDSSIYLCSVEEGGNYGYTIYFGEGSWLTVV.

This chain connects TRBV6-2 or TRBV6-3 to TRBJ1-4; the D is unclear. The CDR3 spans 13 residues. Per germline, CDR1 MNHEY and CDR2 SVGEGT. Between the trimmed V and J ends, which lost 8 bases and 11 bases, there was a span of 18 bases. The CDR3 reads CASVRTDSGKLFF. CDR3 nucleotides: TGTGCCAGCGTTCGGACGGACTCTGGGAAACTGTTTTTT.

This clonotype was counted ten times or more. The chain is built from TRBV7-9 and TRBJ1-3; perhaps TRBD1 as D (5 bases). The germline V gene encodes CDR1 SEHNR and CDR2 FQNEAQ (reference sequence). This CDR3 is 16 amino acids long. Trimming shortened V by 1 base and J by 3 bases, and 13 bases separated the two germline ends. The CDR3, as DNA: TGTGCCAGCAGCTTAGTGGGCAGGGAGCGTGGAAACACCATATATTTT. It specifies CASSLVGRERGNTIYF.

There are many counts of this clonotype. This CDR3 is CASRDGRESEKLFF. The DNA of the CDR3 is TGTGCCAGCAGGGACGGCAGGGAGAGTGAAAAACTGTTTTTT. The chain couples TRBV2 to TRBJ1-4; weak D call: TRBD1 (5 bases). The germline gives CDR1 SNHLY, CDR2 FYNNEI. The CDR3 extends over 14 amino acids. Between the trimmed V and J ends, which lost 6 bases and 7 bases, there was a span of 15 bases.

The CDR3 spells CASSVRDLHYEQYF. The DNA of the CDR3 is TGTGCCAGCAGCGTCCGGGACCTTCACTACGAGCAGTACTTC. The J gene is TRBJ2-7, the V gene TRBV9; either TRBD1 or TRBD2 may fit D (5 bases each). V lost 2 bases to trimming and J lost 3 bases, with 12 bases between them. Germline V gives CDR1 SGDLS, CDR2 YYNGEE. The CDR3 extends over 14 amino acids.

The chain carries TRBV7-9 and TRBJ2-5; 10 bases are shared with TRBD2. The CDR3 is 16 residues long. Per the germline V gene, CDR1 is SEHNR and CDR2 is FQNEAQ (reference sequence). J gave up 2 bases and V 3 bases, and 6 bases lay outside the gene matches. The CDR3 protein is CASSLGLARPQETQYF. Written as DNA, the CDR3 is TGTGCCAGCAGCTTGGGACTAGCGAGACCACAAGAGACCCAGTACTTC.

This clonotype has at least ten counts. The chain recombines TRBV25-1 with TRBJ2-7; 16 nucleotides agree with TRBD2. The J segment lost 0 bases and the V segment lost 2 bases, leaving 4 bases of the junction unmatched. The CDR3 extends over 18 amino acids. From germline, CDR1 is MGHDK and CDR2 SYGVNS. CDR3 loop: CASSETGTSGRASYEQYF. For the CDR3, the DNA is TGTGCCAGCAGTGAAACCGGGACTAGCGGGAGGGCCTCCTACGAGCAGTACTTC.

This clonotype was picked up many times. CDR3 residues: CASSLKGSRQPQHF. The CDR3 DNA reads as TGTGCCAGCAGCTTAAAAGGGAGTAGACAGCCCCAGCATTTT. The chain recombines TRBV7-2 with TRBJ1-5; D gene ambiguous. Germline CDR1 and CDR2: SGHTA and FQGNSA. This CDR3 region has 14 residues. The V end lost 2 bases, the J end lost 7 bases, and 12 bases lay between the germline ends.